This TCR beta chain is from a study of blood T cells in healthy people across ages. The germline CDR1 and CDR2 sequences are MNHNY and SVGAGI (reference sequence). Trimming removed 10 bases from V and 1 base from J, with 11 bases in between. This CDR3 is built from 14 residues. A second PCR of 7 to 11 cycles used a sample-barcoded 5' primer and a J-beta primer mix. TCRdb reprocessed the 5' RACE reads via MiXCR and lists one record per CDR3 protein. The top ten hold just over 4% of the sample, which has roughly 1.5 million distinct CDR3 sequences, 40% to 45% seen once. Sequenced material: blood. The sequence derives from a woman under 30 in good health. The chain has TRBV6-6 and TRBJ2-6; D may be TRBD1 (5 bases). DNA for the CDR3: TGTGCCATCACCCAGGGTTCTGGGGCCAACGTCCTGACTTTC. This encodes CAITQGSGANVLTF.